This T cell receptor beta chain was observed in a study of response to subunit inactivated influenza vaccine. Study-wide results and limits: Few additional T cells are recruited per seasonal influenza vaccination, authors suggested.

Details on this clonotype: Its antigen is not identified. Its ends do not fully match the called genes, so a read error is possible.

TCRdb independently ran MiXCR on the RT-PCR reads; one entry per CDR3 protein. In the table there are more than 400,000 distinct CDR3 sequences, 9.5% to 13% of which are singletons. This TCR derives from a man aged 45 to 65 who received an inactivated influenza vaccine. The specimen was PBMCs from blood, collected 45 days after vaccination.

CDR3 loop: CAISPQLGGEETQYF. CDR3 bases: TGCGCCATCAGCCCTCAACTCGGGGGAGAGGAGACCCAGTACTTC. The rearrangement links TRBV5-1 to TRBJ2-5; possibly TRBD2 for D (6 bases). Per the germline V gene, CDR1 is SGHRS and CDR2 is YFSETQ. This CDR3 comprises 15 residues.